The T cell receptor (beta chain) described here comes from a study of T cell responses to AZD1222 COVID-19 vaccine. General study results and limits: Repertoires were obtained solely post-peak T cell response.

Comment on this clone: The antigen is not known.

Some clones are missing from TCRdb's copy, which holds only in-frame ones; the method was immunoSEQ multiplex PCR. The sample contains about 150,000 clones, around 87% of which appear only once. This CDR3 has 15 amino acids. CDR1 and CDR2 from the germline V gene are LNHDA and SQIVND (reference sequence). Germline trimming cut 6 bases from V and 5 bases from J; bases unmatched to any gene: 12. This receptor was obtained from an adult who received the AZD1222 COVID-19 vaccine. The chain recombines TRBV19 with TRBJ2-5; 7 positions agree with TRBD2. The input for sequencing was peripheral blood, taken 28 days after the second AZD1222 dose. CDR3 loop: CASRSGTSSGETQYF. DNA for the CDR3: TGTGCCAGTAGAAGCGGGACTTCCAGCGGGGAGACCCAGTACTTC. The variable domain in full, completed from reference TRBV19 and TRBJ2-5, reads DGGITQSPKYLFRKEGQNVTLSCEQNLNHDAMYWYRQDPGQGLRLIYYSQIVNDFQKGDIAEGYSVSREKKESFPLTVTSAQKNPTAFYLCASRSGTSSGETQYFGPGTRLLVL.